The T cell receptor beta chain under discussion was sequenced for a study of OX40 agonist ivuxolimab in advanced cancers. At the level of the study: Past anti-PD-1, anti-PD-L1 or anti-CTLA-4 therapy was accepted, and 40% had received some.

CDR3 length equals 12 residues. Trimming took 2 bases from V and 3 from J, leaving 3 bases between them. Germline V gene sequence: CDR1 PRHDT, CDR2 FYEKMQ (reference sequence). TCRdb's copy holds only in-frame clones and misses some; the assay was immunoSEQ multiplex PCR. There are approximately 89,000 clones in the sample; around 85% occur only once, and roughly 0.5% lies in the top ten. The origin of this receptor is an adult with an advanced solid tumor such as melanoma, head and neck, liver or kidney cancer. This specimen consisted of CD4+ or CD8+ T cells sorted from blood, obtained in a trial of the OX40 agonist ivuxolimab. The chain employs TRBV13 and TRBJ2-3; D uncertain. The CDR3 here is CASSLMTDTQYF. The CDR3 region has the DNA TGTGCCAGCAGCTTAATGACAGATACGCAGTATTTT.